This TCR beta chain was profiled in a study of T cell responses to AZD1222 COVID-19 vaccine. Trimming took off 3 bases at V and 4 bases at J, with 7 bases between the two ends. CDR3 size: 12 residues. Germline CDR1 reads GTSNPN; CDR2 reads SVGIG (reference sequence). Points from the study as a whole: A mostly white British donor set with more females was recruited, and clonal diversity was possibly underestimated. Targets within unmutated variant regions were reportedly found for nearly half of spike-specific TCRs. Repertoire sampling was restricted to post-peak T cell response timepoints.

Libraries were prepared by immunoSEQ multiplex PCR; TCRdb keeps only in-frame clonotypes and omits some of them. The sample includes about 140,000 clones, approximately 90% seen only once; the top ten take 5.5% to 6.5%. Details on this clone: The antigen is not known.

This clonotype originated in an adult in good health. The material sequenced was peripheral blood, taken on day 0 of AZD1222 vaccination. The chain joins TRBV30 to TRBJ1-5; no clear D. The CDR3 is CAWSQDNQPQHF. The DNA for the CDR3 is TGTGCCTGGAGCCAGGATAATCAGCCCCAGCATTTT.